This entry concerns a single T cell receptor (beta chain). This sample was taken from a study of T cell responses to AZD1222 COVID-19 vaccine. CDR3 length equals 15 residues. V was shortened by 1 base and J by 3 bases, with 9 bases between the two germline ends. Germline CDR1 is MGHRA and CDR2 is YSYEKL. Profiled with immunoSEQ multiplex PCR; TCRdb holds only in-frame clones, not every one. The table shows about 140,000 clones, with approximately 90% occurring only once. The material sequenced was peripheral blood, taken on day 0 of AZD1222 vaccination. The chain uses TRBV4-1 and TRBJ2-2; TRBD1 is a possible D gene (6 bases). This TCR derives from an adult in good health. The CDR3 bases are TGCGCCAGCAGCCAAGGGCCAGGGGACACCGGGGAGCTGTTTTTT. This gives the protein CASSQGPGDTGELFF.